Following are 13 T cell receptor beta chains from one sample sequenced in a study of response to subunit inactivated influenza vaccine. TCRdb recomputed calls from the RT-PCR reads with MiXCR, one row per CDR3 protein. Among roughly 290,000 distinct CDR3 sequences listed, around a fifth were seen once. The sequencing used PBMCs from blood, collected 21 months after vaccination. These receptor sequences come from a man between 50 and 69 years old who received an inactivated influenza vaccine.

This sequence joins TRBV20-1 and TRBJ1-6; D is unclear. CDR3 length: 17 residues. CDR1 is DFQATT, CDR2 SNEGSKA, per germline (reference sequence). V lost 0 bases and J 8 bases, leaving 20 bases between the germline ends. This chain's CDR3 is CSARDRTVEGRDSPLHF. CDR3 DNA: TGCAGTGCTAGAGATCGGACCGTCGAGGGAAGAGATTCACCCCTCCACTTT.

In this sample, this clonotype turned up a few times. This chain joins TRBV4-2 and TRBJ1-1; weak D call: TRBD1 (5 bases). Trimming pared 1 base from V and 1 base from J, leaving 13 bases between. Germline V gene lookup returns CDR1 LGHNA and CDR2 YNFKEQ. The CDR3 extends over 16 amino acids. The CDR3 nucleotides are TGTGCCAGCAGCCAAGCGGGGGGAGGGTCGAACACTGAAGCTTTCTTT. As protein: CASSQAGGGSNTEAFF.

This rearrangement joins TRBV12-3 or TRBV12-4 to TRBJ1-2; D is perhaps TRBD1 (6 bases). CDR3 length: 15 residues. V lost 3 bases and J 4 bases, leaving 15 bases between the germline ends. The CDR3: CASSFIRGRGYGYTF. CDR3 coding DNA: TGTGCCAGCAGTTTCATCAGGGGACGGGGCTATGGCTACACCTTC.

Many counts were recorded for this clonotype. J is TRBJ1-1 and V is TRBV3-1; D remains ambiguous. Trimming removed 4 bases from V and 6 bases from J, with 9 bases in between. Germline V CDR1 and CDR2: LGHDT, YNNKEL (reference sequence). This CDR3 spans 12 amino acids. In DNA form, the CDR3 reads TGTGCCAGCAGCCGCTCGGCGGCTGAAGCTTTCTTT. Encoded protein: CASSRSAAEAFF.

The chain links TRBV12-3 or TRBV12-4 to TRBJ2-1; 12 bases fit TRBD2. CDR3 length: 15 amino acids. Germline trimming cut 7 bases from V and 5 bases from J; bases unmatched to any gene: 6. Here the CDR3 DNA reads TGTGCCAGCAAGATACTAGCGGGAGGAGACAATGAGCAGTTCTTC. Protein: CASKILAGGDNEQFF.

This clonotype showed up many times. The chain has TRBV7-2 and TRBJ1-1; the D gene is possibly TRBD1 (6 bases). Germline lookup yields CDR1 SGHTA and CDR2 FQGNSA. The germline V and J ends were trimmed by 5 bases and 10 bases, with 20 bases remaining between them. The CDR3 is made up of 14 amino acids. CDR3 DNA sequence: TGTGCCAGCAGCCATCCCGAGACAGGAAATCGAGCTTTCTTT. Residues: CASSHPETGNRAFF.

This clonotype was observed a few times. The chain uses TRBV4-2 and TRBJ2-1; D is unclear. Per germline, CDR1 LGHNA and CDR2 YNFKEQ. V lost 4 bases and J 0 bases, leaving 13 bases between the germline ends. The CDR3 extends over 16 amino acids. This CDR3 reads CASSPGQYSSYNEQFF. The CDR3 DNA follows: TGTGCCAGCAGCCCCGGGCAGTATAGCTCCTACAATGAGCAGTTCTTC.

This clonotype was recorded many times. The chain's CDR3 is CSASVRLSEAFF. The CDR3 nucleotides read TGCAGTGCTAGTGTACGGTTAAGTGAAGCTTTCTTT. This chain joins TRBV20-1 and TRBJ1-1; D uncertain. Germline values: CDR1 DFQATT, CDR2 SNEGSKA (reference sequence). The CDR3 has 12 residues. The V end lost 3 bases, the J end lost 7 bases, and 12 bases lay between the germline ends.

This clonotype was observed a few times. The chain employs TRBV6-5 and TRBJ2-7, with D perhaps TRBD1 (6 bases). Germline V gene lookup returns CDR1 MNHEY and CDR2 SVGAGI. The length of the CDR3 is 15 residues. V gave up 5 bases and J gave up 0 bases, with 14 bases separating them. In DNA, the CDR3 is TGTGCCAGCAGTAACCCTCAGGGGACCTCCTACGAGCAGTACTTC. Residues: CASSNPQGTSYEQYF.

The chain recombines TRBV4-1 with TRBJ2-7; 9 bases fit TRBD1. Germline-derived CDR1 and CDR2 are MGHRA and YSYEKL. The CDR3 runs to 15 residues. The J segment lost 1 base and the V segment lost 4 bases, leaving 5 bases of the junction unmatched. The CDR3 sequence is CASSPMTGGSYEQYF. CDR3 sequence (DNA): TGCGCCAGCAGCCCCATGACAGGGGGATCCTACGAGCAGTACTTC.

The table lists this clonotype with a count of one. This chain joins TRBV7-2 and TRBJ2-1; TRBD2 matches 9 bases. Germline CDR1 is SGHTA and CDR2 is FQGNSA. This CDR3 region has 15 residues. After removal of 5 bases from V and 4 bases from J, the junction contained 6 bases not matched to a gene. In DNA form, the CDR3 reads TGTGCCAGCAGCCCAAGCGGGGGGAAGTACAATGAGCAGTTCTTC. It translates to CASSPSGGKYNEQFF.

This clonotype has only a few counts. This chain connects TRBV25-1 to TRBJ1-6; D is uncertain. V gave up 1 base and J gave up 15 bases, with 19 bases separating them. Germline values: CDR1 MGHDK, CDR2 SYGVNS. The CDR3 is 15 residues long. The CDR3 is CASSELLGPLSGLHF. In DNA, the CDR3 is TGTGCCAGCAGTGAATTGCTGGGCCCCCTTTCGGGCCTCCACTTT.

In its sample, this clonotype was seen a few times. This chain uses TRBV20-1 with TRBJ1-5; a possible D gene is TRBD1 (6 bases). In germline, CDR1 is DFQATT, CDR2 SNEGSKA (reference sequence). This CDR3 is 13 amino acids long. The V end was cut by 3 bases, the J end by 3 bases, with 9 bases between. The CDR3 coding sequence is TGCAGTGCTAGGGGGGCGTTCAATCAGCCCCAGCATTTT. It codes for CSARGAFNQPQHF.